A selection of T cell receptor beta chains follows, all from one sample in a study of T-cell reconstitution after alpha-beta-depleted transplantation in children. TCRdb reprocessed the PCR reads with MiXCR, giving one entry per CDR3 protein. The sample lists 200,000 to 250,000 distinct CDR3 sequences, 20% to 30% occurring once. Source: PBMCs, taken before TCRalphabeta/CD19-depleted stem cell transplant. These receptors were obtained from a girl aged 2-10 years with Fanconi anemia, due to receive a stem cell transplant. The CDR3 runs from the conserved cysteine through the conserved F or W. A D gene is named only where the DNA matches it firmly. Some rows mark clone size as missing; the rest say once, few, many or name a class of expanded clone.

cdr3_nt	cdr3_aa	clone_size	d_call	v_call	j_call
TGCAGTGCTAGGTTCACTATCGATACGCAGTATTTT	CSARFTIDTQYF	many	-	TRBV20-1	TRBJ2-3
TGTGCCAGCAGCCCGGGCTTACAAACAGCGGGAGCTTCCAATGAGCAGTTCTTC	CASSPGLQTAGASNEQFF	few	TRBD2	TRBV4-2	TRBJ2-1
TGCGCCAGCAGCTCCCAATCAGCGAACACCGGGGAGCTGTTTTTT	CASSSQSANTGELFF	many	-	TRBV5-1	TRBJ2-2
TGTGCCACCAGCAGAAAAGCAGGACAGGGGTATTATAGCAATCAGCCCCAGCATTTT	CATSRKAGQGYYSNQPQHF	-	TRBD1	TRBV15	TRBJ1-5
TGCGCCAGCAGTCAGGGACAGGACAGGGTCGACTTGTACGAGCAGTACTTC	CASSQGQDRVDLYEQYF	-	TRBD1	TRBV23-1	TRBJ2-7
TGCAGCGTTGATAAGTGGGGCAAGCAAGAGACCCAGTACTTC	CSVDKWGKQETQYF	many	-	TRBV29-1	TRBJ2-5
TGCGCCAGCAGGTCGCCCTCTGAGAGCACCGGGGAGCTGTTTTTT	CASRSPSESTGELFF	few	-	TRBV5-1	TRBJ2-2
TGTGCCAGCAGCAACGGGGACAGGGTGGTCGAGCAGTACTTC	CASSNGDRVVEQYF	many	-	TRBV21-1	TRBJ2-7
TGTGCCATCAGTGAGTCCCCCGATTCTTTCTACGAGCAGTACTTC	CAISESPDSFYEQYF	many	-	TRBV10-3	TRBJ2-7
TGTGCCAGCAGTTTATTGGGGACTAGCGGGGTAACCTACAATGAGCAGTTCTTC	CASSLLGTSGVTYNEQFF	many	TRBD2	TRBV27	TRBJ2-1
TGTGCCAGCAGCCAAGGAGTCCCCTCTTACCAGCAGTACTTC	CASSQGVPSYQQYF	-	-	TRBV7-2	TRBJ2-7
TGTGCCAGCACCCTGTTGGGATTTCGAGGCTACACCTTC	CASTLLGFRGYTF	few	-	TRBV28	TRBJ1-2
TGCAGTGCTAGACCGGAAGACGGGGAGCTGTTTTTT	CSARPEDGELFF	-	-	TRBV20-1	TRBJ2-2
TGTGCCAGCAGCCAAACGAGACCGGGAAAAGAGACCCAGTACTTC	CASSQTRPGKETQYF	-	-	TRBV4-2	TRBJ2-5
TGCAGTGCTAGCCACGCCGGGAGTTTCAATGAGCAGTTCTTC	CSASHAGSFNEQFF	many	-	TRBV20-1	TRBJ2-1
TGTGCCAGCAGCCAACAGGGAACCGGGCGGGAGACCCAGTACTTC	CASSQQGTGRETQYF	many	-	TRBV27	TRBJ2-5
TGTGCCAGCAGCTTAGGGGGCGAGGGCAATCAGCCCCAGCATTTT	CASSLGGEGNQPQHF	-	-	TRBV13	TRBJ1-5
TGTGCCAGCTCACCGGACGGGGCAATCACGCAGTATTTT	CASSPDGAITQYF	-	-	TRBV18	TRBJ2-3
TGCAGCGTTCCGTTCGCCGGGGAGCTGTTTTTT	CSVPFAGELFF	once	-	TRBV29-1	TRBJ2-2
TGCAGTGCTAGCAGACTAGCGGCCGCTTACGAGCAGTACTTC	CSASRLAAAYEQYF	-	TRBD2	TRBV20-1	TRBJ2-7
TGTGCCACCAGCAGACAGGGTGCAGAGACCCAGTACTTC	CATSRQGAETQYF	many	-	TRBV15	TRBJ2-5
TGCAGCGTTGGCCCTCAGGGGACAGATACGCAGTATTTT	CSVGPQGTDTQYF	-	-	TRBV29-1	TRBJ2-3
TGTGCCAGCAGGCCACAGACCGGGACAGGGGACTATGGCTACACCTTC	CASRPQTGTGDYGYTF	few	TRBD1	TRBV28	TRBJ1-2
TGTGCCAGCAGTTTTGGTCTGGGGGCCAACGTCCTGACTTTC	CASSFGLGANVLTF	few	-	TRBV28	TRBJ2-6
TGCAGTGCTACGACAGTCCGACAAGCTTTCTTT	CSATTVRQAFF	-	-	TRBV20-1	TRBJ1-1
TGTGCCAGCAGCCAACCGGGACTACGAGAGACCCAGTACTTC	CASSQPGLRETQYF	-	TRBD2	TRBV3-1	TRBJ2-5
TGCGCCAGCAGCTTGGGGCCAGGGTTTAATGAAAAACTGTTTTTT	CASSLGPGFNEKLFF	-	-	TRBV5-1	TRBJ1-4
TGCAGTGCTAGAGATCTGAGGACACTCCAAGAGACCCAGTACTTC	CSARDLRTLQETQYF	few	-	TRBV20-1	TRBJ2-5
TGCGCCAGCAGCCCACGGGCCCAGCAAGAGACCCAGTACTTC	CASSPRAQQETQYF	-	-	TRBV4-1	TRBJ2-5